The rows below give T cell receptor beta chains drawn from one sample of a study of T cells in Graves' hyperthyroidism and ophthalmopathy. From the multiplex PCR reads, TCRdb called clonotypes with MiXCR, one entry per CDR3 protein. The sample consists of about 420,000 distinct CDR3 sequences, 15% to 18% of them appearing once. Sequencing was done on a sample of blood. The receptors stem from a woman between 18 and 29 years old with Graves' hyperthyroidism. Both conserved end residues are part of each CDR3.

v_call: TRBV7-8
j_call: TRBJ1-1
cdr3_aa: CASSKWENTEAFF

v_call: TRBV5-4
j_call: TRBJ2-3
cdr3_aa: CASRGGGKSTDTQYF

v_call: TRBV24-1
j_call: TRBJ2-1
cdr3_aa: CATTNTPDYNEQFF

v_call: TRBV5-1
j_call: TRBJ2-5
cdr3_aa: CASSSDPLGTKETQYF

v_call: TRBV28
j_call: TRBJ2-3
cdr3_aa: CASRGAADTQYF

v_call: TRBV9
j_call: TRBJ2-1
cdr3_aa: CASQLGLAGSYNEQFF

v_call: TRBV11-2
j_call: TRBJ2-1
cdr3_aa: CASSSLQLQQKTSGSIYEQFF

v_call: TRBV25-1
j_call: TRBJ1-2
cdr3_aa: CASSDPLRQGGYTF

v_call: TRBV20-1
j_call: TRBJ1-2
cdr3_aa: CSARGDDRGSGYTF

v_call: TRBV11-2
j_call: TRBJ1-4
cdr3_aa: CASSLIREDDEKLFF

v_call: TRBV20-1
j_call: TRBJ1-2
cdr3_aa: CSARDPGALYGYTF

v_call: TRBV5-5
j_call: TRBJ2-6
cdr3_aa: CASSLPASSGANVLTF

v_call: TRBV3-1
j_call: TRBJ2-1
cdr3_aa: CASSSISGDYRLYNEQFF

v_call: TRBV6-1
j_call: TRBJ1-6
cdr3_aa: CASSQDGRTDNSPLHF

v_call: TRBV12-3/TRBV12-4
j_call: TRBJ2-1
cdr3_aa: CASSPGGLAGVLNEQFF

v_call: TRBV5-1
j_call: TRBJ1-4
cdr3_aa: CASSLPRTGENEKLFF

v_call: TRBV27
j_call: TRBJ1-1
cdr3_aa: CASSSGQKLMNTEAFF

v_call: TRBV2
j_call: TRBJ2-7
cdr3_aa: CAGTDVGYEQYF

v_call: TRBV28
j_call: TRBJ2-5
cdr3_aa: CASSSLGGLSQETQYF

v_call: TRBV28
j_call: TRBJ1-1
cdr3_aa: CASSLSRIGAPNTEAFF

v_call: TRBV28
j_call: TRBJ1-6
cdr3_aa: CASSLPQDSPLHF

v_call: TRBV7-3
j_call: TRBJ1-1
cdr3_aa: CASSPGAGGNTEAFF

v_call: TRBV28
j_call: TRBJ2-5
cdr3_aa: CASSLGTSQETQYF

v_call: TRBV7-9
j_call: TRBJ2-3
cdr3_aa: CASSLDSYTQYF

v_call: TRBV12-3/TRBV12-4
j_call: TRBJ2-1
cdr3_aa: CASSKGHRSYNEQFF

v_call: TRBV5-4
j_call: TRBJ1-1
cdr3_aa: CASSLPTGTNTEAFF

v_call: TRBV27
j_call: TRBJ1-1
cdr3_aa: CASSSTGHTEAFF

v_call: TRBV7-3
j_call: TRBJ2-1
cdr3_aa: CASSLVSGPGPHNEQFF

v_call: TRBV20-1
j_call: TRBJ1-5
cdr3_aa: CSARDTRTLHQPQHF

v_call: TRBV27
j_call: TRBJ2-7
cdr3_aa: CASSRGLAGPYEQYF

v_call: TRBV29-1
j_call: TRBJ2-7
cdr3_aa: CSIIGTGVAYEQYF

v_call: TRBV20-1
j_call: TRBJ2-1
cdr3_aa: CSAPTTSSSSYNEQFF

v_call: TRBV2
j_call: TRBJ2-3
cdr3_aa: CASERGGPPDTQYF

v_call: TRBV28
j_call: TRBJ1-1
cdr3_aa: CASRRDRGKFEAFF

v_call: TRBV28
j_call: TRBJ1-4
cdr3_aa: CASSSYESGGGHEKLFF

v_call: TRBV28
j_call: TRBJ1-5
cdr3_aa: CASSFEGEGGQPQHF

v_call: TRBV10-3
j_call: TRBJ1-3
cdr3_aa: CAISGGVNSGNTIYF